This passage covers 17 T cell receptor beta chains from one sample sequenced in a study of shared clonotypes between healthy human individuals (dated by TCRdb to the early 2020s). Library preparation employed the immunoSEQ multiplex PCR assay. TCRdb re-hosts the immuneACCESS table, in-frame sequences only. Its copies lack some clones; in the studies checked, an unresolved V gene accounts for under half of them, and the cause for the rest is not known. Recorded for this sample are about half a million clones; more than 75% of them occurred a single time. Of the sample, around 13% falls within the top ten clones. Sequences were obtained from PBMCs. The receptors were sampled from a woman in her forties in good health. Some clones in this sample may be carry-over from other donors' samples.

Note on this clone: A far larger clone is off by one base, so a read error is likely. The chain joins TRBV2 to TRBJ1-1, with 10 positions matching TRBD1. Germline V gives CDR1 SNHLY, CDR2 FYNNEI. The CDR3 runs 13 residues. The CDR3: CAGRRQGAPEAFF. In nucleotides, the CDR3 is TGTGCCGGCAGAAGACAGGGGGCGCCTGAAGCTTTCTTT. Filled out from reference TRBV2 and TRBJ1-1, the complete variable domain reads EPEVTQTPSHQVTQMGQEVILRCVPISNHLYFYWYRQILGQKVEFLVSFYNNEISEKSEIFDDQFSVERPDGSNFTLKIRSTKLEDSAMYFCAGRRQGAPEAFFGQGTRLTVV.

This clone came up a few times. V and J are TRBV19 and TRBJ2-5; no reliable D call. Trimming shortened V by 6 bases and J by 5 bases, and 16 bases separated the two germline ends. Germline V gene lookup returns CDR1 LNHDA and CDR2 SQIVND (reference sequence). The CDR3 is 14 residues long. The CDR3 region is CASRNTALRETQYF. CDR3 DNA sequence: TGTGCCAGTAGAAATACGGCCCTTCGGGAGACCCAGTACTTC. Full variable domain (missing parts from reference TRBV19 and TRBJ2-5): DGGITQSPKYLFRKEGQNVTLSCEQNLNHDAMYWYRQDPGQGLRLIYYSQIVNDFQKGDIAEGYSVSREKKESFPLTVTSAQKNPTAFYLCASRNTALRETQYFGPGTRLLVL.

The rearrangement links TRBV5-5 to TRBJ1-2; 8 bases are a match to TRBD1. J gave up 3 bases and V 3 bases, and 4 bases lay outside the gene matches. Germline-derived CDR1 and CDR2 are SGHKS and YYEKEE (reference sequence). The CDR3 length is 14 residues. In DNA, the CDR3 is TGTGCCAGCAGCTCTACAGGGGGGGACTATGGCTACACCTTC. Amino acid sequence: CASSSTGGDYGYTF.

This clone was counted a few times. The rearrangement uses TRBV6-5 and TRBJ2-5, with a tentative D call TRBD2 (5 bases). With 10 bases removed from V and 2 bases from J, the gap between germline ends came to 8 bases. This CDR3 has 11 residues. Germline CDR1 is MNHEY and CDR2 is SVGAGI. DNA for the CDR3: TGTGCCACAGCGGTTCAAGAGACCCAGTACTTC. Encoded protein: CATAVQETQYF.

The chain employs TRBV2 and TRBJ2-7, with TRBD2 identical over 12 bases. V was clipped by 7 bases and J by 2 bases; unmatched bases: 3. The CDR3 has 14 amino acids. CDR1 SNHLY and CDR2 FYNNEI come from the germline V gene. The CDR3 sequence: CASTSSGRAYEQYF. The CDR3 DNA reads TGTGCCAGCACCTCTAGCGGGAGGGCCTACGAGCAGTACTTC.

V is TRBV7-9 and J is TRBJ2-1; the D gene is possibly TRBD2 (7 bases). The CDR3 runs 13 residues. V was shortened by 5 bases and J by 6 bases, with 11 bases between the two germline ends. Per germline, CDR1 SEHNR and CDR2 FQNEAQ (reference sequence). The chain's CDR3 is CASSPGGPNEQFF. The DNA for the CDR3 is TGTGCCAGCAGCCCCGGGGGGCCCAATGAGCAGTTCTTC.

This clone was found once. V gene TRBV5-6 combines with J gene TRBJ2-7; TRBD1 might be the D (5 bases). Trimming removed 0 bases from V and 7 bases from J, with 11 bases in between. The CDR3 is 13 residues long. The germline gives CDR1 SGHDT, CDR2 YYEEEE. The CDR3 reads CASSLGSGQEQYF. In DNA, the CDR3 is TGTGCCAGCAGCTTGGGGTCAGGGCAGGAGCAGTACTTC.

The chain has TRBV7-9 and TRBJ2-7; 9 bases match TRBD2. With 1 base clipped from V and 3 bases from J, the junction kept 7 bases outside the gene matches. Germline values: CDR1 SEHNR, CDR2 FQNEAQ (reference sequence). The CDR3 covers 16 residues. CDR3 in DNA: TGTGCCAGCAGCTTAGGGGTAGCGGGAGCGCGCTACGAGCAGTACTTC. This encodes CASSLGVAGARYEQYF.

This chain connects TRBV5-1 to TRBJ1-4; weak D call: TRBD1 (6 bases). The CDR3 totals 17 residues. Germline V gene lookup returns CDR1 SGHRS and CDR2 YFSETQ. V shed 0 bases and J shed 3 bases, with 15 bases lying between them. CDR3 sequence: CASSLGLRGVPNEKLFF. CDR3 sequence (DNA): TGCGCCAGCAGCTTGGGGCTTAGGGGGGTTCCTAATGAAAAACTGTTTTTT.

The gene calls are TRBV6-1 and TRBJ1-1; the D is unclear. V lost 2 bases, J lost 5 bases, and 9 bases lay in between. Germline V gene lookup returns CDR1 MNHNS and CDR2 SASEGT. This CDR3 spans 13 amino acids. The CDR3 DNA sequence: TGTGCCAGCAGTGAAACGGGGAGAACTGAAGCTTTCTTT. It translates to CASSETGRTEAFF.

This clone has only one observation. V and J are TRBV7-2 and TRBJ2-5, with a possible D match to TRBD2 (6 bases). CDR3 size: 16 residues. CDR1 is SGHTA and CDR2 is FQGNSA in the germline V gene. Trimming pared 3 bases from V and 4 bases from J, leaving 18 bases between. The CDR3 loop is CASSFPLAISSETQYF. The CDR3 region has the DNA TGTGCCAGCAGCTTCCCTCTAGCGATCAGTTCAGAGACCCAGTACTTC.

This rearrangement joins TRBV7-2 to TRBJ2-3, with TRBD2 matching 8 bases. The V and J ends lost 4 bases and 3 bases, in that order; junction bases with no gene match: 12. The CDR3 length is 17 residues. CDR1 is SGHTA, CDR2 FQGNSA, per germline. The DNA of the CDR3 is TGTGCCAGCAGCTCCGAACCGACTAGCGACGGGACAGATACGCAGTATTTT. Protein: CASSSEPTSDGTDTQYF.

The chain carries TRBV25-1 and TRBJ2-1; TRBD1 agrees at 7 bases. J gave up 0 bases and V 4 bases, and 6 bases lay outside the gene matches. CDR3 length equals 16 residues. Germline values: CDR1 MGHDK, CDR2 SYGVNS. CDR3 region: CASSARTGSSYNEQFF. The CDR3 region has the DNA TGTGCCAGCAGTGCCAGGACAGGAAGCTCCTACAATGAGCAGTTCTTC.

A note on this clone: One base separates it from a far larger clone, so it is likely a read error. This rearrangement joins TRBV6-5 to TRBJ2-7, with D perhaps matching TRBD1 (6 bases). The V gene's germline CDR1 is MNHEY and CDR2 SVGAGI. Trimming took 6 bases from V and 0 from J, leaving 12 bases between them. CDR3 length: 14 residues. This CDR3 reads CASSPDRTSYEQYF. CDR3 DNA sequence: TGTGCCAGCAGCCCCGACAGGACCTCCTACGAGCAGTACTTC.

The V gene is TRBV7-8, the J gene TRBJ1-5, with D possibly being TRBD1 (5 bases). Germline loops: CDR1 SGHVS, CDR2 FQNEAQ. Trimming shortened V by 3 bases and J by 1 base, and 16 bases separated the two germline ends. The CDR3 runs 17 residues. In DNA form, the CDR3 reads TGTGCCAGCAGCTTGGGCAGGGAGAGACCAAGCAATCAGCCCCAGCATTTT. This translates into CASSLGRERPSNQPQHF.

The chain has TRBV6-6 and TRBJ1-1, with unresolved D. CDR3 size: 11 residues. Trimming removed 8 bases at V and 3 bases at J, with 7 bases between. CDR1 is MNHNY, CDR2 SVGAGI, per germline (reference sequence). The CDR3 here is CASQMDTEAFF. The DNA of the CDR3 is TGTGCCAGCCAGATGGACACTGAAGCTTTCTTT.

V gene TRBV11-3 combines with J gene TRBJ2-1, with 9 positions matching TRBD2. The CDR3 spans 14 residues. Germline-derived CDR1 and CDR2 are SGHNT and YENEEA. V was pared by 3 bases and J by 6 bases, with 3 bases of the junction left unmatched. CDR3: CASSFSGSFNEQFF. CDR3 in DNA: TGTGCCAGCAGCTTTAGCGGGAGTTTCAATGAGCAGTTCTTC. The full variable domain, with the rest looked up from reference TRBV11-3 and TRBJ2-1, is EAGVVQSPRYKIIEKKQPVAFWCNPISGHNTLYWYLQNLGQGPELLIRYENEEAVDDSQLPKDRFSAERLKGVDSTLKIQPAELGDSAVYLCASSFSGSFNEQFFGPGTRLTVL.